Shown below are 32 T cell receptor beta chains from a single sample sequenced in a study of cytomegalovirus exposure and HLA in healthy donors. Vbeta (60) and Jbeta (13) primers were used in the PCR. TCRdb's table, derived via immunoSEQ multiplex PCR, lists solely in-frame clones and lacks some. This sample has 110,000 to 150,000 clones, with about four fifths found just once. Sequenced sample: PBMCs. The receptors here all came from a man aged 40-50 years in good health and CMV-seronegative.

V is TRBV4-1 and J is TRBJ1-1; D is unresolved. The CDR3 is 14 residues long. V lost 4 bases and J 1 base, leaving 10 bases between the germline ends. Germline V gives CDR1 MGHRA, CDR2 YSYEKL. The CDR3 nucleotides read TGCGCCAGCAGCCCCTCTTCGGGGAACACTGAAGCTTTCTTT. Its protein is CASSPSSGNTEAFF.

This clone was observed a single time. The rearrangement joins TRBV28 to TRBJ1-1; D not resolved. CDR1 is MDHEN and CDR2 is SYDVKM in the germline V gene. V lost 11 bases, J lost 0 bases, and 10 bases lay in between. There are 12 residues in the CDR3. CDR3 sequence reads: CAACVMNTEAFF. The CDR3 DNA reads as TGTGCCGCATGCGTCATGAACACTGAAGCTTTCTTT.

The chain has TRBV7-2 and TRBJ2-6; weak D call: TRBD1 (6 bases). This CDR3 spans 17 amino acids. Trimming took 5 bases from V and 0 from J, leaving 14 bases between them. Per the germline V gene, CDR1 is SGHTA and CDR2 is FQGNSA. The CDR3 nucleotides are TGTGCCAGCAGCCGTGGACAGTCATCCTCTGGGGCCAACGTCCTGACTTTC. It is translated as CASSRGQSSSGANVLTF. The complete variable domain, with remaining parts taken from reference TRBV7-2 and TRBJ2-6, reads GAGVSQSPSNKVTEKGKDVELRCDPISGHTALYWYRQSLGQGLEFLIYFQGNSAPDKSGLPSDRFSAERTGGSVSTLTIQRTQQEDSAVYLCASSRGQSSSGANVLTFGAGSRLTVL.

The genes are TRBV5-1 and TRBJ2-2; D unclear. The CDR3 runs 13 residues. Trimming cost V 1 base and J 3 bases, with 4 bases left between them. The germline CDR1 and CDR2 sequences are SGHRS and YFSETQ. CDR3 protein: CASSLRDTGELFF. CDR3 coding DNA: TGCGCCAGCAGCTTGAGAGACACCGGGGAGCTGTTTTTT.

The chain is built from TRBV7-9 and TRBJ2-2, with 8 bases fitting TRBD1. The CDR3 runs to 16 residues. Germline-derived CDR1 and CDR2 are SEHNR and FQNEAQ (reference sequence). V was clipped by 6 bases and J by 2 bases; unmatched bases: 8. CDR3 nucleotide sequence: TGTGCCAGCAGGGAACCTGGACAGGGAAACACCGGGGAGCTGTTTTTT. This encodes CASREPGQGNTGELFF.

The chain uses TRBV6-5 and TRBJ1-3; TRBD1 might be the D (6 bases). V gave up 4 bases and J gave up 2 bases, with 12 bases separating them. The CDR3 is 15 residues long. Germline CDR1 and CDR2: MNHEY and SVGAGI. The DNA of the CDR3 is TGTGCCAGCAGTTTACAGGGAATCCCTGGAAACACCATATATTTT. Protein: CASSLQGIPGNTIYF.

V usage is TRBV29-1 and J usage is TRBJ1-1, with 7 bases identical to TRBD1. The ends lost 1 base at V and 1 base at J; junction bases unmatched: 3. Per germline, CDR1 SQVTM and CDR2 ANQGSEA. This CDR3 spans 14 amino acids. The CDR3 DNA reads TGCAGCGTTGAAGGACAGGGAAAGAACACTGAAGCTTTCTTT. Its translation is CSVEGQGKNTEAFF.

The V gene is TRBV5-8, the J gene TRBJ1-1; the D is unclear. The length of the CDR3 is 16 residues. Germline V lookup: CDR1 SGHTS, CDR2 YDEGEE. Trimming stripped 3 bases from V and 0 bases from J, with 15 bases between. As DNA, the CDR3 is TGTGCCAGCAGCTCCGGACTAGGGAAGGTGAACACTGAAGCTTTCTTT. It translates to CASSSGLGKVNTEAFF. Based on the CDR3 plus reference TRBV5-8 and TRBJ1-1, the full variable domain is EAGVTQSPTHLIKTRGQQATLRCSPISGHTSVYWYQQALGLGLQFLLWYDEGEERNRGNFPPRFSGRQFPNYSSELNVNALELEDSALYLCASSSGLGKVNTEAFFGQGTRLTVV.

The genes are TRBV21-1 and TRBJ1-4; the table gives TRBD1 as D, unverified against the DNA. TRBV21-1 is a documented pseudogene. The length of the CDR3 is 18 residues. The CDR3 spells CASSNFFTSGYPNEKLFF. The CDR3 DNA reads TGTGCCAGCAGCAACTTTTTTACCTCAGGCTATCCCAATGAAAAACTGTTTTTT.

This clone was recorded only once. The chain joins TRBV19 to TRBJ1-1; 9 bases agree with TRBD1. Trimming removed 4 bases from V and 6 bases from J; junction bases left unmatched: 6. The CDR3 length is 14 residues. The germline CDR1 and CDR2 sequences are LNHDA and SQIVND (reference sequence). The CDR3 DNA sequence: TGTGCCAGTAGTAAACAGGGGGCAAGGGCTGAAGCTTTCTTT. It yields the protein CASSKQGARAEAFF.

The chain links TRBV7-3 to TRBJ2-5, with 8 positions matching TRBD2. Unmatched junction bases numbered 9, after V lost 1 base and J lost 5 bases. Germline CDR1 SGHTA, CDR2 FQGTGA. This CDR3 has 16 amino acids. The CDR3 bases are TGTGCCAGCAGCTTAAGGGCGGGGGGCCGGTGGGAGACCCAGTACTTC. Amino acid sequence: CASSLRAGGRWETQYF. Looking up the rest from reference TRBV7-3 and TRBJ2-5 gives the full variable domain: GAGVSQTPSNKVTEKGKYVELRCDPISGHTALYWYRQSLGQGPEFLIYFQGTGAADDSGLPNDRFFAVRPEGSVSTLKIQRTERGDSAVYLCASSLRAGGRWETQYFGPGTRLLVL.

DNA for the CDR3: TGTGCCAGCATCCCCAGGGGAAGGGAAAAACTGTTTTTT. Its protein product is CASIPRGREKLFF. The rearrangement links TRBV28 to TRBJ1-4, with D possibly matching TRBD1 (6 bases). The CDR3 length is 13 residues. The germline V and J ends were trimmed by 7 bases and 8 bases, with 14 bases remaining between them. Germline assignment: CDR1 MDHEN and CDR2 SYDVKM.

The V and J genes are TRBV18 and TRBJ2-7, with D possibly matching TRBD2 (5 bases). V was clipped by 2 bases and J by 5 bases, with 10 bases between them. Looked up from germline, CDR1 is KGHSH and CDR2 is LQKENI. CDR3 size: 13 residues. The CDR3 nucleotides are TGTGCCAGCTCACCAGGAGGCCCCGACGAGCAGTACTTC. It yields the protein CASSPGGPDEQYF.

The V gene is TRBV7-9, the J gene TRBJ2-5; D is uncertain. The DNA matches TRBJ2-7 better at its end, which makes the J call doubtful. The germline V gene has CDR1 SEHNR and CDR2 FQNEAQ (reference sequence). The CDR3 sequence is 14 residues long. The CDR3 protein is CASSSGRSSYEQYF. The DNA for the CDR3 is TGTGCCAGCAGCTCTGGTCGTAGCTCCTACGAGCAGTACTTC.

The chain employs TRBV25-1 and TRBJ2-2; D not certain. Germline V gene data show CDR1 as MGHDK and CDR2 as SYGVNS. The CDR3 spans 14 residues. The V end was cut by 4 bases, the J end by 4 bases, with 10 bases between. This chain's CDR3 is CASSGSPSTGELFF. CDR3 sequence (DNA): TGTGCCAGCAGTGGTAGTCCAAGCACCGGGGAGCTGTTTTTT. The full variable domain, completed using reference TRBV25-1 and TRBJ2-2, is EADIYQTPRYLVIGTGKKITLECSQTMGHDKMYWYQQDPGMELHLIHYSYGVNSTEKGDLSSESTVSRIRTEHFPLTLESARPSHTSQYLCASSGSPSTGELFFGEGSRLTVL.

This clone was detected only once. V is TRBV9 and J is TRBJ1-2; D is uncertain. The CDR3 has 14 amino acids. Germline V gene lookup returns CDR1 SGDLS and CDR2 YYNGEE. V shed 0 bases and J shed 8 bases, with 14 bases lying between them. Written as DNA, the CDR3 is TGTGCCAGCAGCGTAGACGAAGGCCTGCGGGGCTACACCTTC. It specifies CASSVDEGLRGYTF.

J is TRBJ2-4 and V is TRBV28; 7 bases line up with TRBD1. Germline CDR1 reads MDHEN; CDR2 reads SYDVKM. The CDR3 totals 15 residues. V gave up 5 bases and J gave up 6 bases; unmatched junction bases: 10. In nucleotides, the CDR3 is TGTGCCAGCAGTCCCACGGACAGGTCCGGAAACATTCAGTACTTC. Translating gives CASSPTDRSGNIQYF.

This chain joins TRBV6-5 and TRBJ1-4; 7 bases map to TRBD1. CDR3 length equals 16 residues. Germline lookup yields CDR1 MNHEY and CDR2 SVGAGI. The ends lost 4 bases at V and 3 bases at J; junction bases unmatched: 8. The CDR3 nucleotides read TGTGCCAGCAGTTCGCCCACAGGGGCCCCTAATGAAAAACTGTTTTTT. Encoded protein: CASSSPTGAPNEKLFF.

The chain links TRBV5-1 to TRBJ1-6; no clear D. Trimming stripped 1 base from V and 8 bases from J, with 13 bases between. The germline V gene has CDR1 SGHRS and CDR2 YFSETQ. The CDR3 is made up of 15 amino acids. The CDR3 coding sequence is TGCGCCAGCAGCTTGTCGGGAGTCTCGGATTCACCCCTCCACTTT. Encoded protein: CASSLSGVSDSPLHF.

DNA for the CDR3: TGTGCCAGCAGTCGAACAGGGGGCAATCAGCCCCAGCATTTT. Residues: CASSRTGGNQPQHF. The chain couples TRBV27 to TRBJ1-5; TRBD1 agrees at 7 bases. This CDR3 has 14 residues. Germline-derived CDR1 and CDR2 are MNHEY and SMNVEV (reference sequence). Trimming removed 5 bases from V and 2 bases from J; junction bases left unmatched: 3.

The genes are TRBV18 and TRBJ1-2, with D possibly TRBD1 on 6 matching bases. Germline V gene lookup returns CDR1 KGHSH and CDR2 LQKENI. The CDR3 length is 15 residues. The V end lost 4 bases, the J end lost 2 bases, and 14 bases lay between the germline ends. The CDR3 DNA follows: TGTGCCAGCTCACTTACGACAGGTCGGAACTATGGCTACACCTTC. Translated, it gives CASSLTTGRNYGYTF.

The J gene is TRBJ2-1, the V gene TRBV7-3; possible D gene TRBD1, 6 bases. The germline gives CDR1 SGHTA, CDR2 FQGTGA. V was shortened by 5 bases and J by 4 bases, with 18 bases between the two germline ends. The CDR3 consists of 16 residues. The CDR3 region is CASSIQGQSPYNEQFF. In DNA, the CDR3 is TGTGCCAGCAGCATCCAAGGACAGTCCCCATACAATGAGCAGTTCTTC.

The chain links TRBV19 to TRBJ2-7; the match to TRBD1 covers 11 bases. The CDR3 runs 16 residues. Germline V gene data show CDR1 as LNHDA and CDR2 as SQIVND (reference sequence). V dropped 3 bases and J dropped 4; count of bases not matched to a gene: 8. As DNA, the CDR3 is TGTGCCAGTAGTATGCTGAGGACAGGGGGCCGGTACGAGCAGTACTTC. This sequence encodes CASSMLRTGGRYEQYF. Together with reference TRBV19 and TRBJ2-7, the CDR3 gives the full variable domain: DGGITQSPKYLFRKEGQNVTLSCEQNLNHDAMYWYRQDPGQGLRLIYYSQIVNDFQKGDIAEGYSVSREKKESFPLTVTSAQKNPTAFYLCASSMLRTGGRYEQYFGPGTRLTVT.

The gene calls are TRBV6-1 and TRBJ2-5; weak D call: TRBD2 (5 bases). Deletions cut 3 bases from V and 11 bases from J, with 16 bases between. The CDR3 is made up of 13 amino acids. Germline CDR1 is MNHNS and CDR2 is SASEGT. The CDR3 loop reads CASSDHSGWEQYF. Written as DNA, the CDR3 is TGTGCCAGCAGTGACCACTCGGGGTGGGAGCAGTACTTC.

The chain carries TRBV12-5 and TRBJ2-2; possible D gene TRBD1, 6 bases. The V and J ends lost 0 bases and 6 bases respectively, with 11 bases between them. Germline assignment: CDR1 LGHNT and CDR2 FRNRAP. There are 15 residues in the CDR3. The CDR3 DNA reads as TGTGCTAGTGGTTTGGTACAGGGAATGGCCGGGGAGCTGTTTTTT. Its translation: CASGLVQGMAGELFF.

This clone was picked up a small number of times. The V gene is TRBV21-1, the J gene TRBJ1-5; TRBD1 is the table's D call, not checked against the DNA. TRBV21-1 represents a pseudogene. This CDR3 region has 14 residues. CDR3 DNA: TGTGCCAGCAGCGGGTACAGTTACAATCAGCCCCAGCATTTT. This sequence encodes CASSGYSYNQPQHF.

This chain connects TRBV9 to TRBJ1-1, with no clear D. The ends were cut back, 3 bases at V and 8 bases at J, with 11 bases in the middle. CDR1 and CDR2 (germline): SGDLS, YYNGEE. CDR3 length equals 12 residues. CDR3 sequence reads: CASSGQDTEAFF. The CDR3 DNA follows: TGTGCCAGCAGCGGCCAGGATACGGAAGCTTTCTTT.

This chain joins TRBV7-9 and TRBJ2-5, with 7 nucleotides matching TRBD2. Germline V lookup: CDR1 SEHNR, CDR2 FQNEAQ (reference sequence). V lost 2 bases to trimming and J lost 3 bases; unmatched junction nucleotides: 9. CDR3 length equals 16 residues. The CDR3 nucleotides read TGTGCCAGCAGCTTAAGACGGGGGGTGCGGGAAGAGACCCAGTACTTC. This translates into CASSLRRGVREETQYF.

The chain is built from TRBV5-1 and TRBJ2-7, with 7 bases matching TRBD1. V was pared by 4 bases and J by 2 bases, with 6 bases of the junction left unmatched. The germline V gene has CDR1 SGHRS and CDR2 YFSETQ. This CDR3 spans 14 amino acids. The CDR3, as DNA: TGCGCCAGCAGCCCTCTAGGGACAGCCTACGAGCAGTACTTC. Its translation is CASSPLGTAYEQYF.

The genes are TRBV6-6 and TRBJ2-7; 10 positions match TRBD2. CDR3 length: 16 residues. Per germline, CDR1 MNHNY and CDR2 SVGAGI (reference sequence). The J segment lost 2 bases and the V segment lost 2 bases, leaving 6 bases of the junction unmatched. CDR3 in DNA: TGTGCCAGCAGTTACCCACTAGCGGGGAGACCCTACGAGCAGTACTTC. The encoded protein is CASSYPLAGRPYEQYF.

In its sample, this clone was seen a few times. This chain connects TRBV14 to TRBJ1-4; 7 bases match TRBD1. The CDR3 runs 16 residues. V shed 1 base and J 2 bases; nucleotides not matched to a gene: 4. The germline V gene encodes CDR1 SGHDN and CDR2 FVKESK. The CDR3 is CASSQARGATNEKLFF. CDR3 nucleotide sequence: TGTGCCAGCAGCCAAGCCAGGGGGGCGACTAATGAAAAACTGTTTTTT.

This clone was seen a handful of times. The same CDR3 is also encoded by other DNA sequences in this sample. The chain has TRBV27 and TRBJ2-7, with no clear D. V lost 2 bases and J lost 0, with 5 bases in between. Germline V gene data show CDR1 as MNHEY and CDR2 as SMNVEV (reference sequence). This CDR3 comprises 13 residues. CDR3 protein: CASSLTSSYEQYF. The CDR3 region has the DNA TGTGCCAGCAGTTTAACGAGCTCCTACGAGCAGTACTTC.